This is a list of T cell receptor beta chains from one sample in a study of human T cells and chemical hapten exposure. A single record per CDR3 protein comes from TCRdb applying MiXCR to the RACE reads. The sample holds roughly 94,000 distinct CDR3 sequences, 9% to 9.5% seen once. The input for sequencing was whole blood, taken in connection with sensitization to the hapten diphenylcyclopropenone (DPC). The receptors stem from a middle-aged woman with alopecia areata. Some clones in this sample may be carry-over from other donors' samples. Both conserved end residues are part of each CDR3. The D gene is left open where the match is weak. Size is omitted from some rows. Given values are once, few, many or a class for expanded clones.

TRBD1 | TRBJ1-1 | TRBV2 | . | CASSATGDTEAFF | TGTGCCAGCAGTGCGACAGGGGACACTGAAGCTTTCTTT
. | TRBJ2-3 | TRBV4-3 | . | CASSQARQGRNTQYF | TGCGCCAGCAGCCAAGCCCGGCAGGGGAGGAATACGCAGTATTTT
. | TRBJ2-1 | TRBV24-1 | . | CATSDFPQSSYNEQFF | TGTGCCACCAGTGATTTCCCCCAGAGCTCCTACAATGAGCAGTTCTTC
. | TRBJ2-1 | TRBV5-4 | . | CASSLAPTGDNEQFF | TGTGCCAGCAGCTTGGCGCCAACCGGGGACAATGAGCAGTTCTTC
TRBD2 | TRBJ2-1 | TRBV12-3/TRBV12-4 | few | CASSLGTSVNEQFF | TGTGCCAGCAGTTTAGGGACTAGCGTCAATGAGCAGTTCTTC
TRBD1 | TRBJ1-1 | TRBV20-1 | few | CSADRANTEAFF | TGCAGTGCTGACAGGGCCAACACTGAAGCTTTCTTT
TRBD2 | TRBJ2-5 | TRBV20-1 | few | CSAARGATSGGRGAQYF | TGCAGTGCTGCTAGAGGCGCAACTAGCGGGGGCCGGGGGGCCCAGTACTTC
TRBD2 | TRBJ2-1 | TRBV7-9 | . | CASSWTSGRGNEQFF | TGTGCCAGCAGCTGGACTAGCGGGAGGGGCAATGAGCAGTTCTTC
TRBD2 | TRBJ2-3 | TRBV7-9 | many | CASSLWGLAGTDTQYF | TGTGCCAGCAGCTTATGGGGACTAGCGGGAACAGATACGCAGTATTTT
TRBD1 | TRBJ1-1 | TRBV30 | many | CAWGRQGAALAEAFF | TGTGCCTGGGGTAGACAGGGGGCCGCCTTGGCTGAAGCTTTCTTT
. | TRBJ1-1 | TRBV4-2 | . | CASSQGRHTEAFF | TGTGCCAGCAGCCAAGGCAGGCACACTGAAGCTTTCTTT
. | TRBJ1-5 | TRBV20-1 | many | CSATGELHQPQHF | TGCAGTGCTACAGGGGAGCTCCATCAGCCCCAGCATTTT
. | TRBJ2-7 | TRBV7-2 | few | CASSLVSGSDYYEQYF | TGTGCCAGCAGCTTGGTTAGCGGATCGGACTACTACGAGCAGTACTTC
. | TRBJ2-5 | TRBV20-1 | many | CSASPAESGNTETQYF | TGCAGTGCTAGCCCCGCTGAGAGCGGAAATACGGAGACCCAGTACTTC
TRBD2 | TRBJ2-3 | TRBV9 | many | CASSSLAGGTTDTQYF | TGTGCCAGCAGCTCCTTAGCGGGAGGGACCACAGATACGCAGTATTTT
. | TRBJ2-2 | TRBV18 | many | CASSRLVALGTGELFF | TGTGCCAGCTCCCGCCTAGTGGCCCTGGGCACCGGGGAGCTGTTTTTT
TRBD2 | TRBJ2-3 | TRBV9 | few | CASSATSGPDTQYF | TGTGCCAGCAGTGCGACTAGCGGGCCAGATACGCAGTATTTT
. | TRBJ1-1 | TRBV4-3 | . | CASSQQGGFTEAFF | TGCGCCAGCAGCCAACAGGGCGGCTTCACTGAAGCTTTCTTT
. | TRBJ2-1 | TRBV2 | many | CASTFDGGYSYNEQFF | TGTGCCAGCACCTTCGATGGCGGGTACTCCTACAATGAGCAGTTCTTC
. | TRBJ2-4 | TRBV6-5 | . | CASSHRGRVGNIQYF | TGTGCCAGCAGCCACCGGGGCAGGGTGGGAAACATTCAGTACTTC
TRBD1 | TRBJ1-4 | TRBV7-9 | few | CASSRQGLEKLFF | TGTGCCAGCAGTCGACAGGGGTTGGAAAAACTGTTTTTT
. | TRBJ1-5 | TRBV7-9 | many | CASSPSGLKEPQHF | TGTGCCAGCAGCCCCAGTGGGCTAAAAGAGCCCCAGCATTTT
. | TRBJ2-7 | TRBV29-1 | few | CSAHPGGVMGEQYF | TGCAGCGCCCACCCGGGGGGCGTTATGGGTGAGCAGTACTTC
TRBD2 | TRBJ2-3 | TRBV7-2 | many | CASSFTASGRAPYTDTQYF | TGTGCCAGCAGCTTTACGGCTAGCGGGAGGGCCCCCTACACAGATACGCAGTATTTT
. | TRBJ1-5 | TRBV30 | . | CARSPQGNQPQHF | TGTGCCCGGAGTCCACAGGGAAATCAGCCCCAGCATTTT
. | TRBJ2-2 | TRBV5-4 | . | CASSLGGDGLAGELFF | TGTGCCAGCAGCTTGGGGGGAGACGGGCTAGCCGGGGAGCTGTTTTTT
TRBD1 | TRBJ2-2 | TRBV27 | . | CASSPAPGQITGELFF | TGTGCCAGCAGTCCCGCACCGGGACAGATCACCGGGGAGCTGTTTTTT
. | TRBJ1-1 | TRBV28 | many | CASSFDSGNTEAFF | TGTGCCAGCAGCTTCGATAGTGGGAACACTGAAGCTTTCTTT
TRBD2 | TRBJ2-1 | TRBV4-3 | . | CASSQDLHSGPAYNEQFF | TGCGCCAGCAGCCAAGATCTTCATAGCGGGCCCGCCTACAATGAGCAGTTCTTC
TRBD1 | TRBJ1-6 | TRBV7-2 | . | CASSLRDRGTNSPLHF | TGTGCCAGCAGCTTACGGGACAGGGGCACCAATTCACCCCTCCACTTT
. | TRBJ1-5 | TRBV6-6 | many | CASSSQGGGNQPQHF | TGTGCCAGCAGTTCACAGGGCGGGGGCAATCAGCCCCAGCATTTT
. | TRBJ2-7 | TRBV28 | few | CASTQGGARYEQYF | TGTGCCAGCACCCAGGGGGGGGCTAGGTACGAGCAGTACTTC
. | TRBJ2-5 | TRBV5-1 | many | CASSSGTPPWTQYF | TGCGCCAGCAGCTCCGGGACACCTCCTTGGACCCAGTACTTC
TRBD2 | TRBJ2-2 | TRBV14 | . | CASSQEVVGRLAGGPFNTGELFF | TGTGCCAGCAGCCAAGAGGTAGTAGGAAGACTAGCGGGAGGGCCGTTCAACACCGGGGAGCTGTTTTTT
. | TRBJ2-7 | TRBV10-3 | . | CAISAAVKYEQYF | TGTGCCATCAGTGCGGCTGTGAAGTACGAGCAGTACTTC
. | TRBJ2-1 | TRBV12-3/TRBV12-4 | few | CASKQGGNEQFF | TGTGCCAGCAAACAGGGTGGCAATGAGCAGTTCTTC
. | TRBJ2-7 | TRBV28 | . | CASSSPSETAYEQYF | TGTGCCAGCAGTTCCCCCAGCGAGACGGCCTACGAGCAGTACTTC
TRBD1 | TRBJ2-7 | TRBV28 | . | CASSGTGVTYEQYF | TGTGCCAGCAGCGGGACAGGGGTAACCTACGAGCAGTACTTC
TRBD1 | TRBJ1-6 | TRBV9 | few | CASSVSGTDYSPLHF | TGTGCCAGCAGCGTCTCCGGGACAGATTATTCACCCCTCCACTTT
TRBD1 | TRBJ2-1 | TRBV9 | few | CASSGGQGPYNEQFF | TGTGCCAGCAGCGGCGGACAGGGACCCTACAATGAGCAGTTCTTC
TRBD2 | TRBJ2-3 | TRBV15 | . | CATSTRLAGAADTQYF | TGTGCCACCAGCACAAGACTAGCGGGAGCGGCAGATACGCAGTATTTT
TRBD2 | TRBJ2-1 | TRBV28 | many | CASSPNPGTSGAYNEQFF | TGTGCCAGCAGTCCTAACCCCGGGACTAGCGGGGCTTACAATGAGCAGTTCTTC
TRBD2 | TRBJ2-1 | TRBV27 | few | CASRTAGARYNEQFF | TGTGCCAGCAGAACGGCGGGAGCTCGGTACAATGAGCAGTTCTTC
. | TRBJ2-2 | TRBV21-1 | few | CASSKAGVHTGELFF | TGTGCCAGCAGCAAGGCGGGAGTACACACCGGGGAGCTGTTTTTT